This T cell receptor (beta chain) was sequenced during a study of T-cell memory formation after mild COVID-19. CDR1 is SSHAT and CDR2 is FNYEAQ in the germline V gene (reference sequence). CDR3 size: 14 residues. This clonotype was recorded a few times. What it recognizes is unknown. One junction end disagrees with the germline gene, perhaps due to a read error. One entry per CDR3 protein results from TCRdb running MiXCR on the 5' RACE reads. The sample consists of about 360,000 distinct CDR3 sequences, approximately 15% of them appearing once. Study-level results: Pre-infection memory carried some responding clones, suggesting that cross-reactive memory joined. Clones that contracted clustered mainly in CM and EM if CD4+ and in EMRA if CD8+.

What was sequenced was PBMCs or a T cell subset sorted from them (not recorded which). This clonotype originated in a man between 18 and 35 years old who had mild COVID-19 (a few samples of this study predate the infection). Cell type and time point are not known. The gene calls are TRBV7-7 and TRBJ2-5; D unclear. CDR3 nucleotides: TGTGCTAGCAGCCCCCGCGCAGGCGCAGAGACCCAGTACTTC. As protein: CASSPRAGAETQYF.